This TCR beta chain emerged from a study of metastatic and nonmetastatic thyroid tumors. Study information: A comparison of repertoires was made across blood and tumor or nodule tissue from malignant and benign thyroid patients.

Original analysis: The study's classifier, a distant-metastasis tool for papillary thyroid cancer, was built using CDR3 differences across clinicopathological groups. TCRdb redid the clone calls on the PCR reads using MiXCR. TCRdb's processing, not the authors' own work, is the source of the V and J calls. The top ten hold roughly 40% of the sample, which has around 7,500 clones, approximately 40% seen once. Comment on this clone: What it binds is unknown.

Each patient came to thyroid surgery without any prior treatment (of any kind). CDR3 length: 14 residues. Looked up from germline, CDR1 is SGHKS and CDR2 is YYEKEE (reference sequence). The V gene lost 0 bases and the J gene lost 6 bases, with 10 bases spanning the gap. Study-wide results and caveats: Reportedly, malignant thyroid tumors had significantly higher TCR beta diversity than benign nodules, in blood and tumor.

The chain has TRBV5-5 and TRBJ1-5; D gene unclear. Sequenced material: tumor tissue. This receptor was obtained from a female donor with papillary thyroid cancer or a benign thyroid nodule (not recorded which). Some clones in this sample may be carry-over from other donors' samples. The CDR3 loop is CASSLGMGGQPQHF. CDR3 in DNA: TGTGCCAGCAGCTTGGGCATGGGTGGTCAGCCCCAGCATTTT.